The next 32 T cell receptor beta chains were all read from a single sample in a study of human T cells and chemical hapten exposure. Time point reported: pre-sensitization, week 0. Treatment given: therapeutic diphenylcyclopropenone sensitization with weekly scalp DPC. TCRdb redid the calling of the RACE reads with MiXCR, one entry per CDR3 protein. The table records around 92,000 distinct CDR3 sequences, 10% to 14% of them present only once. The sample consisted of whole blood, taken in connection with sensitization to the hapten diphenylcyclopropenone (DPC). The receptors originated from an older woman with alopecia areata. Some clones in this sample may be carry-over from other donors' samples.

This clonotype has more than one count but fewer than ten. This sequence joins TRBV30 and TRBJ2-1; D is unclear. CDR3 length: 16 amino acids. V lost 0 bases, J lost 4 bases, and 16 bases lay in between. CDR1 is GTSNPN and CDR2 is SVGIG in the germline V gene (reference sequence). Written as DNA, the CDR3 is TGTGCCTGGAGTGTAGGTAGGCCGGAGCTATACAATGAGCAGTTCTTC. Its protein is CAWSVGRPELYNEQFF.

The chain recombines TRBV27 with TRBJ2-3; tentatively, D is TRBD2 (5 bases). The CDR3 is 16 amino acids. Germline lookup yields CDR1 MNHEY and CDR2 SMNVEV (reference sequence). Trimming removed 3 bases from V and 1 base from J, with 14 bases in between. CDR3 protein: CASSFYIGAGTDTQYF. The CDR3 region has the DNA TGTGCCAGCAGTTTTTACATTGGAGCGGGCACAGATACGCAGTATTTT.

This chain connects TRBV3-1 to TRBJ2-5, with D hard to call. Trimming shortened V by 4 bases and J by 1 base, and 7 bases separated the two germline ends. Germline V lookup: CDR1 LGHDT, CDR2 YNNKEL (reference sequence). This CDR3 spans 13 amino acids. CDR3 DNA sequence: TGTGCCAGCAGCCCCGGGCTCCAAGAGACCCAGTACTTC. This gives the protein CASSPGLQETQYF.

The chain recombines TRBV5-1 with TRBJ2-1; perhaps TRBD2 as D (5 bases). This CDR3 is built from 16 residues. Trimming removed 0 bases at V and 0 bases at J, with 10 bases between. Germline assignment: CDR1 SGHRS and CDR2 YFSETQ. The CDR3: CASSLDGVGSYNEQFF. DNA for the CDR3: TGCGCCAGCAGCTTGGACGGGGTCGGCTCCTACAATGAGCAGTTCTTC.

This clonotype was picked up many times. The chain employs TRBV7-6 and TRBJ1-4; 8 nucleotides align to TRBD1. Trimming took 4 bases from V and 6 from J; bases not matched to a gene: 7. CDR3 size: 15 residues. Germline values: CDR1 SGHVS, CDR2 FNYEAQ. The CDR3 sequence is CASSYRTGWDEKLFF. Written as DNA, the CDR3 is TGTGCCAGCAGCTACCGGACAGGGTGGGATGAAAAACTGTTTTTT.

This clonotype was recorded at least ten times. The chain carries TRBV15 and TRBJ2-3; D is possibly TRBD1 or TRBD2 (7 bases each). Germline CDR1 and CDR2: LNHNV and YYDKDF (reference sequence). The CDR3 sequence is 13 residues long. V lost 9 bases, J lost 1 base, and 11 bases lay in between. The DNA for the CDR3 is TGTGCCACTCAGGGGGGGGGCACAGATACGCAGTATTTT. Translation: CATQGGGTDTQYF.

V usage is TRBV12-3 or TRBV12-4 and J usage is TRBJ2-1, with 11 nucleotides matching TRBD1. Losses at the gene ends were 4 bases for V and 7 bases for J; bases not matched to a gene: 3. There are 14 residues in the CDR3. CDR3 DNA: TGTGCCAGCAGTTCCGGGACAGGGGGAAATGAGCAGTTCTTC. This sequence encodes CASSSGTGGNEQFF.

This clonotype was observed at least ten times. The V call is TRBV2, the J call TRBJ2-6; either TRBD1 or TRBD2 may fit D (5 bases each). CDR1 and CDR2 (germline): SNHLY, FYNNEI. The CDR3 extends over 17 amino acids. Trimming pared 7 bases from V and 0 bases from J, leaving 16 bases between. Here the CDR3 DNA reads TGTGCCAGCAAGGTCGTGGGGGTTGACTCTGGGGCCAACGTCCTGACTTTC. Translating it yields CASKVVGVDSGANVLTF.

This clonotype was counted many times. J is TRBJ2-7 and V is TRBV7-8, with a possible D match to TRBD1 (6 bases). The end of the DNA aligns better with TRBJ1-2, so the J call may be wrong. The CDR3 is 11 residues long. Germline values: CDR1 SGHVS, CDR2 FQNEAQ. CDR3 in DNA: TGTGCCAGCAGCTCCACCGGGACATACACCTTC. Protein sequence: CASSSTGTYTF.

This clonotype was detected only a few times. With a much larger clone just one base away, this may be a read error. The V gene is TRBV5-5, the J gene TRBJ2-7; 7 positions match TRBD1. Trimming cost V 2 bases and J 2 bases; bases outside gene matches: 1. The germline V gene has CDR1 SGHKS and CDR2 YYEKEE (reference sequence). The CDR3 sequence is 13 residues long. The CDR3 sequence: CASSFQGAYEQYF. CDR3 coding DNA: TGTGCCAGCAGCTTCCAGGGGGCCTACGAGCAGTACTTC.

The sample holds a few counts of this clonotype. The DNA of the CDR3 is TGTGCCAGCAGCACCCGGACAGGGGGCAGCACAGATACGCAGTATTTT. As protein: CASSTRTGGSTDTQYF. The chain recombines TRBV5-4 with TRBJ2-3, with 11 bases matching TRBD1. Trimming removed 4 bases from V and 0 bases from J; junction bases left unmatched: 4. The CDR3 consists of 16 residues. The V gene's germline CDR1 is SGHNT and CDR2 YYREEE (reference sequence).

J is TRBJ2-7 and V is TRBV2, with D uncertain. This CDR3 has 12 residues. Trimming pared 6 bases from V and 3 bases from J, leaving 9 bases between. Per germline, CDR1 SNHLY and CDR2 FYNNEI. CDR3 in amino acids: CASRAQDYEQYF. In nucleotides, the CDR3 is TGTGCCAGCAGGGCGCAAGACTACGAGCAGTACTTC.

The gene calls are TRBV20-1 and TRBJ2-1; TRBD2 agrees at 13 bases. The length of the CDR3 is 14 residues. Trimming took 7 bases from V and 6 from J; bases not matched to a gene: 6. CDR1 DFQATT and CDR2 SNEGSKA come from the germline V gene (reference sequence). CDR3 in amino acids: CSVATSGRSNEQFF. The CDR3 DNA reads TGCAGTGTTGCGACTAGCGGGAGGAGCAATGAGCAGTTCTTC.

In this sample, this clonotype turned up many times. This chain joins TRBV5-1 and TRBJ1-5, with TRBD1 matching 7 bases. The CDR3 consists of 15 residues. Germline V gives CDR1 SGHRS, CDR2 YFSETQ. Germline trimming cut 5 bases from V and 5 bases from J; bases unmatched to any gene: 10. The CDR3 spells CASSPTGETYQPQHF. The CDR3 DNA is TGCGCCAGCAGTCCTACAGGGGAAACCTATCAGCCCCAGCATTTT.

This clonotype came up a few times. The CDR3 DNA reads TGTGCCAGCAGCCTACTGACTTCTAACACCGGGGAGCTGTTTTTT. Protein: CASSLLTSNTGELFF. The chain is built from TRBV7-9 and TRBJ2-2; D uncertain. This CDR3 spans 15 amino acids. Trimming removed 5 bases from V and 2 bases from J, with 12 bases in between. CDR1 SEHNR and CDR2 FQNEAQ come from the germline V gene (reference sequence). The variable domain in full, completed from reference TRBV7-9 and TRBJ2-2, reads DTGVSQNPRHKITKRGQNVTFRCDPISEHNRLYWYRQTLGQGPEFLTYFQNEAQLEKSRLLSDRFSAERPKGSFSTLEIQRTEQGDSAMYLCASSLLTSNTGELFFGEGSRLTVL.

This clonotype was seen many times. This chain joins TRBV7-6 and TRBJ2-5; D call uncertain. The germline gives CDR1 SGHVS, CDR2 FNYEAQ. The CDR3 covers 13 residues. V was trimmed by 3 bases and J by 5 bases, leaving 10 bases between them. CDR3 nucleotide sequence: TGTGCCAGCAGCTTTGGAGACCGGGAGACCCAGTACTTC. The encoded protein is CASSFGDRETQYF.

This clonotype was recorded at least ten times. The rearrangement uses TRBV12-3 or TRBV12-4 and TRBJ2-5, with D uncertain. The CDR3 loop spans 13 amino acids. Between the trimmed V and J ends, which lost 6 bases and 0 bases, there was a span of 8 bases. The CDR3 sequence is CASRDADQETQYF. DNA for the CDR3: TGTGCCAGCAGGGACGCCGACCAAGAGACCCAGTACTTC.

This clonotype was counted many times. The chain combines TRBV20-1 with TRBJ2-7; 7 bases align to TRBD2. The CDR3 length is 14 residues. V was clipped by 1 base and J by 3 bases; unmatched bases: 6. Germline-derived CDR1 and CDR2 are DFQATT and SNEGSKA (reference sequence). The CDR3 sequence: CSARGGRGNYEQYF. CDR3 coding DNA: TGCAGTGCTAGAGGAGGGCGGGGGAACTACGAGCAGTACTTC.

V gene TRBV20-1 combines with J gene TRBJ2-4; the D gene is possibly TRBD2 (5 bases). CDR3 length: 13 residues. The V end was cut by 3 bases, the J end by 6 bases, with 12 bases between. CDR1 is DFQATT and CDR2 is SNEGSKA in the germline V gene (reference sequence). The CDR3 DNA is TGCAGTGCTAGCGGGGATTCTGGAAACATTCAGTACTTC. Protein: CSASGDSGNIQYF.

This clonotype was picked up a small number of times. The chain carries TRBV11-3 and TRBJ2-5; D is ambiguous. Between the trimmed V and J ends, which lost 4 bases and 5 bases, there was a span of 17 bases. The germline V gene has CDR1 SGHNT and CDR2 YENEEA. The CDR3 covers 15 residues. In nucleotides, the CDR3 is TGTGCCAGCAGCTCCACCCTGGATTTTGTGGAGACCCAGTACTTC. Translating gives CASSSTLDFVETQYF.

This clonotype was observed a few times. This chain uses TRBV9 with TRBJ2-3; weak D call: TRBD1 (6 bases). Germline V gene lookup returns CDR1 SGDLS and CDR2 YYNGEE. Trimming took off 3 bases at V and 2 bases at J, with 10 bases between the two ends. This CDR3 has 14 residues. For the CDR3, the DNA is TGTGCCAGCAGCGACCGACAGGTCACAGATACGCAGTATTTT. It encodes CASSDRQVTDTQYF.

V and J are TRBV3-1 and TRBJ2-1; 7 bases match TRBD2. The CDR3 is made up of 16 amino acids. Germline CDR1 reads LGHDT; CDR2 reads YNNKEL (reference sequence). J was trimmed by 6 bases and V by 1 base; bases with no gene match: 9. CDR3 loop: CASSQARITGGNEQFF. CDR3 coding DNA: TGTGCCAGCAGCCAAGCCCGGATCACGGGGGGCAATGAGCAGTTCTTC.

This sequence joins TRBV2 and TRBJ1-4; 7 positions match TRBD1. This CDR3 has 13 amino acids. V lost 10 bases to trimming and J lost 2 bases; unmatched junction nucleotides: 4. Germline V gives CDR1 SNHLY, CDR2 FYNNEI. This chain's CDR3 is CATKTGTNEKLFF. For the CDR3, the DNA is TGTGCCACCAAGACAGGGACTAATGAAAAACTGTTTTTT.

This chain joins TRBV5-1 and TRBJ1-6; D is undetermined. This CDR3 has 16 amino acids. Trimming pared 3 bases from V and 0 bases from J, leaving 10 bases between. Germline V gene data show CDR1 as SGHRS and CDR2 as YFSETQ. CDR3 in amino acids: CASSSGSSSYNSPLHF. DNA of the CDR3: TGCGCCAGCAGCTCGGGCAGCAGCTCCTATAATTCACCCCTCCACTTT.

This clonotype has a count of ten or more. This sequence joins TRBV7-9 and TRBJ1-2; D ambiguous. The V gene's germline CDR1 is SEHNR and CDR2 FQNEAQ (reference sequence). The CDR3 is 14 amino acids. Trimming removed 1 base at V and 1 base at J, with 7 bases between. The CDR3 region has the DNA TGTGCCAGCAGCTTAGGAGCCAATAACTATGGCTACACCTTC. Its protein is CASSLGANNYGYTF.

Comment on this clonotype: An end of the junction does not agree with germline; a read error may underlie this. The chain joins TRBV5-4 to TRBJ2-7; D gene uncertain. The germline gives CDR1 SGHNT, CDR2 YYREEE (reference sequence). There are 14 residues in the CDR3. In nucleotides, the CDR3 is TGTGCCAGCAGCTTGGGCCAGAGTACCTACAAGCAGTACTTC. Translation: CASSLGQSTYKQYF.

CDR3 sequence reads: CASGLVRVLDSPSHGYTF. The CDR3 DNA reads as TGTGCTAGTGGTTTGGTAAGGGTACTCGACAGTCCCTCCCATGGCTACACCTTC. The chain uses TRBV12-5 and TRBJ1-2, with TRBD1 as a possible D gene (5 bases). The V end lost 0 bases, the J end lost 6 bases, and 23 bases lay between the germline ends. The CDR3 has 18 amino acids. Germline loops: CDR1 LGHNT, CDR2 FRNRAP. Full variable domain (missing parts from reference TRBV12-5 and TRBJ1-2): DARVTQTPRHKVTEMGQEVTMRCQPILGHNTVFWYRQTMMQGLELLAYFRNRAPLDDSGMPKDRFSAEMPDATLATLKIQPSEPRDSAVYFCASGLVRVLDSPSHGYTFGSGTRLTVV.

This clonotype was seen ten or more times. The gene calls are TRBV30 and TRBJ2-3; 9 positions agree with TRBD2. Germline CDR1 and CDR2: GTSNPN and SVGIG (reference sequence). The CDR3 sequence is 15 residues long. Trimming took 3 bases from V and 10 from J; bases not matched to a gene: 14. As DNA, the CDR3 is TGTGCCTGGAGCGAGCTAGCGGGGTGCCCCGGCGCGCAGTATTTT. Encoded protein: CAWSELAGCPGAQYF. Full variable domain (missing parts from reference TRBV30 and TRBJ2-3): SQTIHQWPATLVQPVGSPLSLECTVEGTSNPNLYWYRQAAGRGLQLLFYSVGIGQISSEVPQNLSASRPQDRQFILSSKKLLLSDSGFYLCAWSELAGCPGAQYFGPGTRLTVL.

In its sample, this clonotype was seen many times. The V call is TRBV4-1, the J call TRBJ2-3; no clear D. This CDR3 has 17 amino acids. Germline CDR1 is MGHRA and CDR2 is YSYEKL. The V and J ends lost 1 base and 0 bases respectively, with 14 bases between them. The CDR3 nucleotides read TGCGCCAGCAGCCAAGGAGCCCAGAGCCCTAGCACAGATACGCAGTATTTT. Translating it yields CASSQGAQSPSTDTQYF.

This clonotype has more than one count but fewer than ten. J is TRBJ1-5 and V is TRBV4-1, with a tentative D call TRBD1 (6 bases). The CDR3 covers 15 residues. V lost 0 bases and J 6 bases, leaving 12 bases between the germline ends. In germline, CDR1 is MGHRA, CDR2 YSYEKL. CDR3 nucleotides: TGCGCCAGCAGCCAAGATCAGGGGTCCGGTCAGCCCCAGCATTTT. Translating gives CASSQDQGSGQPQHF.

The genes are TRBV11-2 and TRBJ2-1, with 7 nucleotides matching TRBD2. Germline CDR1 reads SGHAT; CDR2 reads FQNNGV. The junction had 1 base not matched to a gene; V was cut back by 1 base and J by 10 bases. The CDR3 covers 12 residues. CDR3 loop: CASSLGEGEQFF. DNA of the CDR3: TGTGCCAGCAGCTTAGGGGAGGGCGAGCAGTTCTTC. The full variable domain, in which reference TRBV11-2 and TRBJ2-1 provide the parts outside the CDR3, is EAGVAQSPRYKIIEKRQSVAFWCNPISGHATLYWYQQILGQGPKLLIQFQNNGVVDDSQLPKDRFSAERLKGVDSTLKIQPAKLEDSAVYLCASSLGEGEQFFGPGTRLTVL.

In the case of this clonotype: One end of the junction does not line up with germline, which may come from a read error. V usage is TRBV29-1 and J usage is TRBJ1-1; D is unclear. From germline, CDR1 is SQVTM and CDR2 ANQGSEA. The CDR3 is 12 amino acids. The chain's CDR3 is CSVVGDSTESFF. The CDR3 region has the DNA TGCAGCGTTGTTGGGGATAGCACTGAATCTTTCTTT. The full variable domain, completed using reference TRBV29-1 and TRBJ1-1, is SAVISQKPSRDICQRGTSLTIQCQVDSQVTMMFWYRQQPGQSLTLIATANQGSEATYESGFVIDKFPISRPNLTFSTLTVSNMSPEDSSIYLCSVVGDSTESFFGQGTRLTVV.